This section outlines one T cell receptor (beta chain) sequence together with its context. The CDR3 runs 11 residues. Trimming shortened V by 0 bases and J by 11 bases, and 8 bases separated the two germline ends. In germline, CDR1 is GTSNPN, CDR2 SVGIG (reference sequence). These data come from a study of T-cell reconstitution after alpha-beta-depleted transplantation in children. Molecular barcoding with unique molecular identifiers was used for the TCRbeta library. Using its own MiXCR run on the PCR reads, TCRdb lists one record per CDR3 protein. Of 450,000 to 600,000 distinct CDR3 sequences detected, around a third appear once; the ten largest clones hold around 2.4%.

This receptor was taken from a human donor who donated a stem cell graft to a child with aplastic anemia. The chain joins TRBV30 to TRBJ1-5; D not certain. The sample in question was PBMCs from the stem cell graft donor, obtained from the stem cell graft. The CDR3 DNA reads as TGTGCCTGGAGTGTACTAGGTACCCAGCATTTT. It codes for CAWSVLGTQHF.